This T cell receptor beta chain was retrieved from a study of shared clonotypes between healthy human individuals. This clone was seen only a few times. Its cognate antigen is unknown. Nashville, Tennessee was home to all donors, each a Caucasian adult. The CDR3 has 15 amino acids. V shed 8 bases and J shed 0 bases, with 14 bases lying between them. CDR1 and CDR2 (germline): LNHDA, SQIVND (reference sequence). General study findings and limits: Represented diversity (both genetic and exposure-history) was limited by the small number of donors.

Researchers divided each subset's genomic DNA evenly across several immunoSEQ plates. Generated by immunoSEQ multiplex PCR, the TCRdb table keeps only in-frame clones and is missing some. The table has about 520,000 clones, about 78% seen once; the top ten hold around 11%. The TCR originated in a middle-aged woman in good health. Some clones in this sample may be carry-over from other donors' samples. Material for sequencing was PBMCs. V and J are TRBV19 and TRBJ1-5; D not resolved. This chain's CDR3 is CASRRDVASNQPQHF. CDR3 nucleotides: TGTGCCAGTCGACGAGACGTAGCTAGCAATCAGCCCCAGCATTTT.